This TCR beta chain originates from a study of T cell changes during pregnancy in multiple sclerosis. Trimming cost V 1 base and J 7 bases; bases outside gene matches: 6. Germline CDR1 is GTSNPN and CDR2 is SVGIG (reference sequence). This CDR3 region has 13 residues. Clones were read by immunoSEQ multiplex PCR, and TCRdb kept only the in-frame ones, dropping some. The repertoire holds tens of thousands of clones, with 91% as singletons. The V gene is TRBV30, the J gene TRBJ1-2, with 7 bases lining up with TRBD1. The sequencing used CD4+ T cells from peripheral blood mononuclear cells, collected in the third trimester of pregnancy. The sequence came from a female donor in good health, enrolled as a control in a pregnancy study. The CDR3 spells CAWSAGGGSGYTF. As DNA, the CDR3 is TGTGCCTGGAGTGCAGGGGGTGGTAGTGGCTACACCTTC.